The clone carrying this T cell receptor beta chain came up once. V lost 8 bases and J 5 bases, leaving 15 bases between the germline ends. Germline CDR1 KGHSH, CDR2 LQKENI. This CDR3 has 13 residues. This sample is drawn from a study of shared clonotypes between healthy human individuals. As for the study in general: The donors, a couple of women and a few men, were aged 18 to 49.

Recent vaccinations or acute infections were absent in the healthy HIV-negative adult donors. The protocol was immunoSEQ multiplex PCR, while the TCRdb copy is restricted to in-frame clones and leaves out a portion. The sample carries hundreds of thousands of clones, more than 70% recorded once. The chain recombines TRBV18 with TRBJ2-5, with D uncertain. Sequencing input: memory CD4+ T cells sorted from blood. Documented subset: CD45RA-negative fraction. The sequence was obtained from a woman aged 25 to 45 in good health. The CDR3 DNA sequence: TGTGCCAGCCTCGGTGCGGATGGCGAGACCCAGTACTTC. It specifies CASLGADGETQYF. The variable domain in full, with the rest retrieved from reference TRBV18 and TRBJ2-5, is NAGVMQNPRHLVRRRGQEARLRCSPMKGHSHVYWYRQLPEEGLKFMVYLQKENIIDESGMPKERFSAEFPKEGPSILRIQQVVRGDSAAYFCASLGADGETQYFGPGTRLLVL.